The rows below give T cell receptor beta chains drawn from one sample of a study of blood T cell repertoires in COVID-19. The data were produced by immunoSEQ multiplex PCR, yet TCRdb's version contains in-frame clones alone and is incomplete. The repertoire holds 80,000 to 100,000 clones, with approximately 81% as singletons. Material for sequencing was peripheral blood. The source is a man aged 55-75 years with acute or convalescent COVID-19. CDR3s include the opening cysteine and the closing phenylalanine or tryptophan. A D gene is named only where the DNA matches it firmly. Rows may omit the clone size; those that give it use once, few, many or a size class.

d_call: TRBD1
j_call: TRBJ1-1
clone_size: -
v_call: TRBV7-2
cdr3_nt: TGTGCCAGCAGCTTACGGAACAGGGGGCAAACTGAAGCTTTCTTT
cdr3_aa: CASSLRNRGQTEAFF

d_call: TRBD2
j_call: TRBJ2-3
clone_size: -
v_call: TRBV4-3
cdr3_nt: TGCGCCACCTCGCTAGCGGGACTTTCAGATACGCAGTATTTT
cdr3_aa: CATSLAGLSDTQYF

d_call: -
j_call: TRBJ1-2
clone_size: few
v_call: TRBV9
cdr3_nt: TGTGCCAGCAGCGTAGGGGGGGGCCCCTCCAACACCTTC
cdr3_aa: CASSVGGGPSNTF

d_call: TRBD1
j_call: TRBJ2-3
clone_size: -
v_call: TRBV7-9
cdr3_nt: TGTGCCAGCAGCTCCCTCAGGGGGCTTGGATGGGATACGCAGTATTTT
cdr3_aa: CASSSLRGLGWDTQYF

d_call: -
j_call: TRBJ2-1
clone_size: -
v_call: TRBV24-1
cdr3_nt: TGTGCCACCAGTGATTTGGACAGTTACAATGAGCAGTTCTTC
cdr3_aa: CATSDLDSYNEQFF

d_call: -
j_call: TRBJ2-7
clone_size: few
v_call: TRBV9
cdr3_nt: TGTGCCAGCAGCGGCCCGGGACACAACTACGAGCAGTACTTC
cdr3_aa: CASSGPGHNYEQYF

d_call: TRBD1
j_call: TRBJ2-7
clone_size: -
v_call: TRBV29-1
cdr3_nt: TGCAGCGTAAGACAGGGGGCCTACGAGCAGTACTTC
cdr3_aa: CSVRQGAYEQYF

d_call: TRBD1
j_call: TRBJ2-5
clone_size: -
v_call: TRBV12-3/TRBV12-4
cdr3_nt: TGTGCCAGCAGTCGACAGGGGTGGGAGACCCAGTACTTC
cdr3_aa: CASSRQGWETQYF

d_call: -
j_call: TRBJ2-7
clone_size: -
v_call: TRBV5-4
cdr3_nt: TGTGCCAGCAGCTTGGGTCCGGGTTTCTACGAGCAGTACTTC
cdr3_aa: CASSLGPGFYEQYF

d_call: -
j_call: TRBJ2-3
clone_size: -
v_call: TRBV12-3/TRBV12-4
cdr3_nt: TGTGCCAGCAGTTTACAGGGGCGGAATACGCAGTATTTT
cdr3_aa: CASSLQGRNTQYF

d_call: -
j_call: TRBJ2-2
clone_size: -
v_call: TRBV5-4
cdr3_nt: TGTGCCAGCAGCACGGGTCCGAGACAGGACACCGGGGAGCTGTTTTTT
cdr3_aa: CASSTGPRQDTGELFF

d_call: -
j_call: TRBJ1-1
clone_size: -
v_call: TRBV10-2
cdr3_nt: TGCGCCAGCAGTGGCTTTCCGGGGACTGAAGCTTTCTTT
cdr3_aa: CASSGFPGTEAFF

d_call: TRBD1
j_call: TRBJ1-1
clone_size: -
v_call: TRBV7-2
cdr3_nt: TGTGCCAGCAGCTTATCGGGACAGACTAACACTGAAGCTTTCTTT
cdr3_aa: CASSLSGQTNTEAFF

d_call: -
j_call: TRBJ1-6
clone_size: -
v_call: TRBV27
cdr3_nt: TGTGCCAGCAGTCCACGAGTGCCTATATATAATTCACCCCTCCACTTT
cdr3_aa: CASSPRVPIYNSPLHF

d_call: -
j_call: TRBJ1-5
clone_size: once
v_call: TRBV27
cdr3_nt: TGTGCCAGCAGGAGGGAGGGTCAGCCCCAGCATTTT
cdr3_aa: CASRREGQPQHF

d_call: -
j_call: TRBJ1-6
clone_size: -
v_call: TRBV28
cdr3_nt: TGTGCCAGCAGCGGACCGGGGAATTCACCCCTCCACTTT
cdr3_aa: CASSGPGNSPLHF

d_call: -
j_call: TRBJ2-1
clone_size: -
v_call: TRBV6-5
cdr3_nt: TGTGCCAGCAGTCAAAACAATGAGCAGTTCTTC
cdr3_aa: CASSQNNEQFF

d_call: -
j_call: TRBJ1-1
clone_size: -
v_call: TRBV7-2
cdr3_nt: TGTGCCAGCAGACAGGACAGGAACACTGAAGCTTTCTTT
cdr3_aa: CASRQDRNTEAFF

d_call: TRBD2
j_call: TRBJ2-1
clone_size: -
v_call: TRBV29-1
cdr3_nt: TGCAGCGTTGAAGTTATGAGCGGGAGGGCCCAGTTCTTC
cdr3_aa: CSVEVMSGRAQFF

d_call: TRBD1
j_call: TRBJ1-3
clone_size: medium-sized
v_call: TRBV4-1
cdr3_nt: TGCGCCAGCAGCGATTGGGACAGGGAGGGAACTGGAAACACCATATATTTT
cdr3_aa: CASSDWDREGTGNTIYF

d_call: -
j_call: TRBJ1-1
clone_size: -
v_call: TRBV20-1
cdr3_nt: TGCAGTGCTAGAAAGAGCACTGAAGCTTTCTTT
cdr3_aa: CSARKSTEAFF

d_call: -
j_call: TRBJ1-5
clone_size: -
v_call: TRBV10-3
cdr3_nt: TGTGCCATCAGTGCAGGGGCAGGAAGCAATCAGCCCCAGCATTTT
cdr3_aa: CAISAGAGSNQPQHF

d_call: -
j_call: TRBJ1-1
clone_size: -
v_call: TRBV28
cdr3_nt: TGTGCCAGCAGTTTAACAGCACGAATGAACACTGAAGCTTTCTTT
cdr3_aa: CASSLTARMNTEAFF

d_call: TRBD1
j_call: TRBJ1-6
clone_size: -
v_call: TRBV5-8
cdr3_nt: TGTGCCAGCAGCTTATACAGGACAGGGGGTTCACCCCTCCACTTT
cdr3_aa: CASSLYRTGGSPLHF

d_call: -
j_call: TRBJ2-3
clone_size: once
v_call: TRBV11-3
cdr3_nt: TGTGCCAGCAGCCAGACACCAAGCACAGATACGCAGTATTTT
cdr3_aa: CASSQTPSTDTQYF

d_call: TRBD2
j_call: TRBJ2-5
clone_size: -
v_call: TRBV29-1
cdr3_nt: TGCAGCGTCCGGGGGGACCAAGAGACCCAGTACTTC
cdr3_aa: CSVRGDQETQYF

d_call: -
j_call: TRBJ1-1
clone_size: once
v_call: TRBV21-1
cdr3_nt: TGTGCCAGCAGCAAGGGGGAAACAGGGGACGCGAACACTGAAGCTTTCTTT
cdr3_aa: CASSKGETGDANTEAFF

d_call: -
j_call: TRBJ1-2
clone_size: -
v_call: TRBV3-1/TRBV3-2
cdr3_nt: TGTGCCAGCAGCCGCGGATCCGGGACATTCTTC
cdr3_aa: CASSRGSGTFF

d_call: TRBD2
j_call: TRBJ2-2
clone_size: -
v_call: TRBV9
cdr3_nt: TGTGCCAGCAGCGTTAGCGGGGGAAACACCGGGGAGCTGTTTTTT
cdr3_aa: CASSVSGGNTGELFF

d_call: TRBD1
j_call: TRBJ1-1
clone_size: -
v_call: TRBV19
cdr3_nt: TGTGCCAGTAGTATTACAGGGGTCCTGAACACTGAAGCTTTCTTT
cdr3_aa: CASSITGVLNTEAFF

d_call: -
j_call: TRBJ2-7
clone_size: -
v_call: TRBV18
cdr3_nt: TGTGCCAGCTCACCTATAGCCGACGAGCAGTACTTC
cdr3_aa: CASSPIADEQYF

d_call: TRBD1
j_call: TRBJ1-1
clone_size: once
v_call: TRBV7-3
cdr3_nt: TGTGCCAGCAGCTTAACGCAGGGACAGGGGGCTTTAGCTTTCTTT
cdr3_aa: CASSLTQGQGALAFF

d_call: TRBD2
j_call: TRBJ2-1
clone_size: once
v_call: TRBV27
cdr3_nt: TGTGCCAGCAGTTTATACCCCTCAACTAGCGGGGGATCTAGCTCCTACAATGAGCAGTTCTTC
cdr3_aa: CASSLYPSTSGGSSSYNEQFF

d_call: TRBD2
j_call: TRBJ2-3
clone_size: -
v_call: TRBV7-9
cdr3_nt: TGTGCCAGCAGCTTAGTTCTAGCGGGACTTTCCACAGATACGCAGTATTTT
cdr3_aa: CASSLVLAGLSTDTQYF

d_call: TRBD1
j_call: TRBJ2-5
clone_size: -
v_call: TRBV14
cdr3_nt: TGTGCCAGCAGCCTAGGGACAGGGGTTGTGGAGACCCAGTACTTC
cdr3_aa: CASSLGTGVVETQYF

d_call: TRBD1
j_call: TRBJ1-4
clone_size: -
v_call: TRBV19
cdr3_nt: TGTGCCAGTAGTATAGGGGACAGGGTAGGGTTGTATGAAAAACTGTTTTTT
cdr3_aa: CASSIGDRVGLYEKLFF

d_call: TRBD1
j_call: TRBJ2-1
clone_size: -
v_call: TRBV27
cdr3_nt: TGTGCCAGTTGGACAGGGATACGCAATGAGCAGTTCTTC
cdr3_aa: CASWTGIRNEQFF

d_call: -
j_call: TRBJ2-1
clone_size: once
v_call: TRBV24-1
cdr3_nt: TGTGCCACCAGTGATTATCTTGAGCAGTTCTTC
cdr3_aa: CATSDYLEQFF

d_call: TRBD1
j_call: TRBJ1-1
clone_size: few
v_call: TRBV11-2
cdr3_nt: TGTGCCAGCAGCTTAGGGGACAGGGGGTTGGGGTCTGAAGCTTTCTTT
cdr3_aa: CASSLGDRGLGSEAFF

d_call: TRBD1
j_call: TRBJ2-7
clone_size: -
v_call: TRBV24-1
cdr3_nt: TGTGCCACCAGTGAGTCCACCGGGACAGACTACGAGCAGTACTTC
cdr3_aa: CATSESTGTDYEQYF

d_call: -
j_call: TRBJ1-1
clone_size: -
v_call: TRBV6-2/TRBV6-3
cdr3_nt: TGTGCCAGCAGTTACGGCAGGAGGGTTGAAGCTTTCTTT
cdr3_aa: CASSYGRRVEAFF

d_call: TRBD1
j_call: TRBJ2-3
clone_size: -
v_call: TRBV11-2
cdr3_nt: TGTGCCAGCAGCTTAGTAGGGACAGAGACAGATACGCAGTATTTT
cdr3_aa: CASSLVGTETDTQYF